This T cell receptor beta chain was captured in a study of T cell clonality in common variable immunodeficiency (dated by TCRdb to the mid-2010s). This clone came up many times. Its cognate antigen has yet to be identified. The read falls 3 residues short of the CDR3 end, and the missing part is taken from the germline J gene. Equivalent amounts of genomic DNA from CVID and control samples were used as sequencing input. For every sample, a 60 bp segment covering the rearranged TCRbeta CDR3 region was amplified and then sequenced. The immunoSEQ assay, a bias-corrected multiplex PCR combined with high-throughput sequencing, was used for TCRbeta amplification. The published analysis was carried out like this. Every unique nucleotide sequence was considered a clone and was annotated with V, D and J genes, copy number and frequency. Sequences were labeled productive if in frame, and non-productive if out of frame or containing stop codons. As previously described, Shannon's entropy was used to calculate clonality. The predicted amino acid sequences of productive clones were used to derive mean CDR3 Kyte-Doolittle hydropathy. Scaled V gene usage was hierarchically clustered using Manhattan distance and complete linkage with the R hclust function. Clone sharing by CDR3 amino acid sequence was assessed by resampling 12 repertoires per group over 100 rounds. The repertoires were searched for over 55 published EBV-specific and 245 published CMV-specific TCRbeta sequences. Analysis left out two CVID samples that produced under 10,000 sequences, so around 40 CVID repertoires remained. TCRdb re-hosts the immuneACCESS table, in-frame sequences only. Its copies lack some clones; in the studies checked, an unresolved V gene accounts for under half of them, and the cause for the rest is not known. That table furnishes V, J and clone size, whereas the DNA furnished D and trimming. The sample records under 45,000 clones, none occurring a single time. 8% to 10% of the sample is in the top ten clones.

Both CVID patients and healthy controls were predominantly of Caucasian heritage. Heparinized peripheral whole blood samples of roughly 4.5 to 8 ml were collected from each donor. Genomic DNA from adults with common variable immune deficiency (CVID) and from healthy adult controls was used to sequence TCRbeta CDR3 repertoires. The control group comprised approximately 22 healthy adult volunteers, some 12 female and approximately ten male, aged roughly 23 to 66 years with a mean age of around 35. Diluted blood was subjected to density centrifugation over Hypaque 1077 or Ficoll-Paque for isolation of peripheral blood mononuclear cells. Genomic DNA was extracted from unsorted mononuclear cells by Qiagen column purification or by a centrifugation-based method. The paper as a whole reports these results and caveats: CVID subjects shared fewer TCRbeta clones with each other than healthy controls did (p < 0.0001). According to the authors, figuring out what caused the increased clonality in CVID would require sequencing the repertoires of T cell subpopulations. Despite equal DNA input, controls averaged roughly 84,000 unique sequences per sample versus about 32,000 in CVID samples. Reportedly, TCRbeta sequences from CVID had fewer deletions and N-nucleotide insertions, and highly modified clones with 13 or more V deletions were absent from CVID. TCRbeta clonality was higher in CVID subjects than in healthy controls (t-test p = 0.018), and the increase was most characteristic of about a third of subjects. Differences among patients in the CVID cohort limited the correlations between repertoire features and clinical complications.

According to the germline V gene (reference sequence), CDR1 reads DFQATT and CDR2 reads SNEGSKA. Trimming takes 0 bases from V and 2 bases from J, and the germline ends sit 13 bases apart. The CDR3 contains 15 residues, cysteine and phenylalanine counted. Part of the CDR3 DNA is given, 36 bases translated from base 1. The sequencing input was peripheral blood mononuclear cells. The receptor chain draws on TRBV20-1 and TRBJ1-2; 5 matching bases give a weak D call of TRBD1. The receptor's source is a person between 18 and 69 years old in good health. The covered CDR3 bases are TGCAGTGCTAGAGATTTCGTGGAGGGGAACTATGGC. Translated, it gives CSARDFVEGNYG. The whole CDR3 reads CSARDFVEGNYGYTF.